Below, 30 T cell receptor beta chains from the same sample are listed, as sequenced in a study of shared clonotypes between healthy human individuals. Produced via immunoSEQ multiplex PCR; TCRdb's table is partial and in-frame only. The sample includes a few hundred thousand clones, more than 95% of them seen just once. Sequenced material: naive CD4+ T cells sorted from blood. Subset defined: CD45RA+ positively selected. These receptor sequences come from a woman aged 30 to 39 in good health.

This clone has a single count. The chain is built from TRBV11-2 and TRBJ1-1; D is undetermined. CDR1 is SGHAT, CDR2 FQNNGV, per germline. V was cut by 2 bases and J by 2 bases, with 9 bases left in between. The CDR3 loop spans 14 amino acids. CDR3 DNA sequence: TGTGCCAGCAGCTTACGGGAAATCAACACTGAAGCTTTCTTT. As protein: CASSLREINTEAFF.

The V gene is TRBV5-1, the J gene TRBJ1-2; 7 nucleotides agree with TRBD1. The V gene's germline CDR1 is SGHRS and CDR2 YFSETQ. This CDR3 region has 13 residues. J gave up 2 bases and V 3 bases, and 1 base lay outside the gene matches. The CDR3 DNA reads as TGCGCCAGCAGCTCGGGACAGAACTATGGCTACACCTTC. Residues: CASSSGQNYGYTF. The full variable domain, in which reference TRBV5-1 and TRBJ1-2 provide the parts outside the CDR3, is KAGVTQTPRYLIKTRGQQVTLSCSPISGHRSVSWYQQTPGQGLQFLFEYFSETQRNKGNFPGRFSGRQFSNSRSEMNVSTLELGDSALYLCASSSGQNYGYTFGSGTRLTVV.

This sequence joins TRBV11-3 and TRBJ1-4, with D perhaps TRBD1 (5 bases). CDR3 length: 16 amino acids. V lost 0 bases and J 8 bases, leaving 16 bases between the germline ends. Germline V CDR1 and CDR2: SGHNT, YENEEA. CDR3 in amino acids: CASSLDNNRLVEKLFF. DNA of the CDR3: TGTGCCAGCAGCTTAGATAATAACAGGTTGGTCGAAAAACTGTTTTTT.

The chain combines TRBV27 with TRBJ2-7, with 11 nucleotides matching TRBD1. Unmatched junction bases numbered 2, after V lost 5 bases and J lost 2 bases. The CDR3 has 14 amino acids. CDR1 MNHEY and CDR2 SMNVEV come from the germline V gene (reference sequence). CDR3: CASSAGQGAYEQYF. The CDR3 DNA is TGTGCCAGCAGTGCGGGACAGGGGGCCTACGAGCAGTACTTC.

The genes are TRBV30 and TRBJ2-5; D remains unclear. The closer fit of TRBJ2-7 to the DNA end suggests the J call may be wrong. The CDR3 length is 14 residues. Per the germline V gene, CDR1 is GTSNPN and CDR2 is SVGIG (reference sequence). CDR3 region: CAWSVLRKAYEQYF. The CDR3 bases are TGTGCCTGGAGTGTACTGAGAAAAGCCTACGAGCAGTACTTC.

The J gene is TRBJ2-5, the V gene TRBV10-1; D uncertain. This CDR3 spans 14 amino acids. Germline CDR1 and CDR2: WNHNN and SYGVQD (reference sequence). V gave up 0 bases and J gave up 6 bases, with 11 bases separating them. In DNA form, the CDR3 reads TGCGCCAGCAGTGAGTCGAGGCTTTCGCAGACCCAGTACTTC. Amino acid sequence: CASSESRLSQTQYF.

V and J are TRBV6-5 and TRBJ2-7; 9 bases fit TRBD2. J lost 1 base, V lost 6 bases, and 7 bases had no gene match. The CDR3 contains 15 residues. The germline gives CDR1 MNHEY, CDR2 SVGAGI. CDR3 in DNA: TGTGCCAGCAGCCAACTAGCGGGCAGATCCTACGAGCAGTACTTC. This sequence encodes CASSQLAGRSYEQYF.

V gene TRBV7-8 combines with J gene TRBJ2-2; TRBD2 might be the D (6 bases). Between the trimmed V and J ends, which lost 3 bases and 1 base, there was a span of 12 bases. The germline gives CDR1 SGHVS, CDR2 FQNEAQ. The length of the CDR3 is 16 residues. CDR3 protein: CASSLNSGKNTGELFF. CDR3 sequence (DNA): TGTGCCAGCAGCTTGAATAGCGGAAAGAACACCGGGGAGCTGTTTTTT.

In this sample, this clone turned up once. As DNA, the CDR3 is TGTGCCAGCAGTTACGACAGCCTTGTGGCTGGCTACACCTTC. It translates to CASSYDSLVAGYTF. The chain employs TRBV6-5 and TRBJ1-2; a weak D match, TRBD1 (5 bases). V lost 2 bases and J lost 7, with 14 bases in between. The CDR3 covers 14 residues. Germline CDR1 MNHEY, CDR2 SVGAGI.

The gene calls are TRBV6-6 and TRBJ2-3; 7 bases are shared with TRBD1. Germline loops: CDR1 MNHNY, CDR2 SVGAGI (reference sequence). The CDR3 has 14 amino acids. The V and J ends lost 6 bases and 2 bases, in that order; junction bases with no gene match: 5. CDR3 in amino acids: CASRKGTATDTQYF. Written as DNA, the CDR3 is TGTGCCAGCAGGAAGGGGACAGCCACAGATACGCAGTATTTT.

The chain recombines TRBV10-2 with TRBJ1-1; 9 bases are shared with TRBD1. The V gene's germline CDR1 is WSHSY and CDR2 SAAADI. This CDR3 has 14 amino acids. The J segment lost 11 bases and the V segment lost 5 bases, leaving 12 bases of the junction unmatched. The CDR3 region is CASSNTGGERFAFF. CDR3 DNA sequence: TGCGCCAGCAGTAACACAGGGGGCGAGCGCTTCGCTTTCTTT.

The CDR3: CASSSGTGGRAHEQYF. Here the CDR3 DNA reads TGTGCCAGCAGCTCTGGGACAGGGGGGAGGGCGCACGAGCAGTACTTC. The V gene is TRBV5-4, the J gene TRBJ2-7; the match to TRBD1 covers 11 bases. After removal of 3 bases from V and 5 bases from J, the junction contained 10 bases not matched to a gene. The germline gives CDR1 SGHNT, CDR2 YYREEE (reference sequence). This CDR3 spans 16 amino acids.

The chain employs TRBV18 and TRBJ2-3; no firm D call. CDR3 length: 17 residues. Trimming cost V 4 bases and J 4 bases, with 21 bases left between them. From germline, CDR1 is KGHSH and CDR2 LQKENI. The CDR3 bases are TGTGCCAGCTCACGAGAGACGGGTCCCTTATCCCCAGATACGCAGTATTTT. Its translation is CASSRETGPLSPDTQYF. The complete variable domain, with remaining parts taken from reference TRBV18 and TRBJ2-3, reads NAGVMQNPRHLVRRRGQEARLRCSPMKGHSHVYWYRQLPEEGLKFMVYLQKENIIDESGMPKERFSAEFPKEGPSILRIQQVVRGDSAAYFCASSRETGPLSPDTQYFGPGTRLTVL.

This rearrangement joins TRBV11-3 to TRBJ2-2; 15 nucleotides agree with TRBD2. The germline CDR1 and CDR2 sequences are SGHNT and YENEEA. There are 17 residues in the CDR3. V lost 5 bases and J lost 4; bases outside the gene matches: 5. The CDR3 here is CASSIGLAGGVTGELFF. The CDR3 bases are TGTGCCAGCAGCATTGGACTAGCGGGAGGGGTCACCGGGGAGCTGTTTTTT.

The chain has TRBV25-1 and TRBJ2-1; 9 bases map to TRBD1. Germline lookup yields CDR1 MGHDK and CDR2 SYGVNS. The CDR3 is made up of 15 amino acids. V shed 2 bases and J 4 bases; nucleotides not matched to a gene: 3. The CDR3 region has the DNA TGTGCCAGCAGTGAAGGACAGGGGAGGTACAATGAGCAGTTCTTC. Translating it yields CASSEGQGRYNEQFF.

This clone was detected only once. The V and J genes are TRBV18 and TRBJ2-3, with TRBD2 as a possible D gene (6 bases). The germline CDR1 and CDR2 sequences are KGHSH and LQKENI. V was pared by 3 bases and J by 0 bases, with 10 bases between. The CDR3 runs 15 residues. As DNA, the CDR3 is TGTGCCAGCTCACCTTCGCGGGGCAGCACAGATACGCAGTATTTT. This gives the protein CASSPSRGSTDTQYF.

V usage is TRBV6-1 and J usage is TRBJ2-2; D perhaps matches TRBD2 (5 bases). The CDR3 is 14 amino acids. CDR1 MNHNS and CDR2 SASEGT come from the germline V gene. V was pared by 6 bases and J by 4 bases, with 12 bases between. The CDR3 nucleotides read TGTGCCAGCAGCCGACGAGGAGGCACCGGGGAGCTGTTTTTT. It yields the protein CASSRRGGTGELFF.

This chain uses TRBV28 with TRBJ1-2; 8 bases match TRBD1. The ends lost 5 bases at V and 4 bases at J; junction bases unmatched: 6. The CDR3 has 14 residues. Germline lookup yields CDR1 MDHEN and CDR2 SYDVKM. CDR3 DNA sequence: TGTGCCAGCAGTACAGGGGGAACGGGCTATGGCTACACCTTC. It yields the protein CASSTGGTGYGYTF.

This clone appeared a few times. This chain connects TRBV7-9 to TRBJ1-2; maybe TRBD1 (6 bases). Germline CDR1 and CDR2: SEHNR and FQNEAQ (reference sequence). The CDR3 extends over 15 amino acids. The ends were cut back, 1 base at V and 4 bases at J, with 13 bases in the middle. The CDR3 DNA sequence: TGTGCCAGCAGCTTAGATGACAGGCTCTTCTATGGCTACACCTTC. Amino acids: CASSLDDRLFYGYTF.

This chain joins TRBV25-1 and TRBJ2-5; no reliable D call. The CDR3 totals 13 residues. With 2 bases removed from V and 3 bases from J, the gap between germline ends came to 7 bases. Germline values: CDR1 MGHDK, CDR2 SYGVNS. The DNA for the CDR3 is TGTGCCAGCAGTGAAGTCGGAAAAGAGACCCAGTACTTC. It codes for CASSEVGKETQYF.

The chain carries TRBV15 and TRBJ2-7, with D hard to call. Trimming pared 0 bases from V and 1 base from J, leaving 7 bases between. The CDR3 loop spans 14 amino acids. Germline V lookup: CDR1 LNHNV, CDR2 YYDKDF (reference sequence). CDR3 residues: CATSRDPVSYEQYF. The CDR3, as DNA: TGTGCCACCAGCAGAGATCCAGTATCCTACGAGCAGTACTTC. Based on the CDR3 plus reference TRBV15 and TRBJ2-7, the full variable domain is DAMVIQNPRYQVTQFGKPVTLSCSQTLNHNVMYWYQQKSSQAPKLLFHYYDKDFNNEADTPDNFQSRRPNTSFCFLDIRSPGLGDTAMYLCATSRDPVSYEQYFGPGTRLTVT.

V is TRBV27 and J is TRBJ2-3; 7 nucleotides agree with TRBD1. V was clipped by 2 bases and J by 8 bases; unmatched bases: 13. Germline V lookup: CDR1 MNHEY, CDR2 SMNVEV (reference sequence). This CDR3 is built from 16 residues. The CDR3 is CASSLSTGVAGGTQYF. The DNA for the CDR3 is TGTGCCAGCAGTTTAAGTACAGGGGTAGCAGGGGGTACGCAGTATTTT.

This chain connects TRBV10-2 to TRBJ1-2; TRBD1 agrees at 7 bases. This CDR3 contains 15 residues. CDR1 and CDR2 from the germline V gene are WSHSY and SAAADI. With V trimmed by 3 bases and J by 11 bases, 15 bases remained unmatched. The CDR3 sequence: CASSDAVDRVAGYTF. In DNA form, the CDR3 reads TGCGCCAGCAGTGACGCAGTTGACAGGGTCGCGGGATACACCTTC.

The V call is TRBV7-2, the J call TRBJ2-7, with D unclear. Germline CDR1 is SGHTA and CDR2 is FQGNSA. V lost 5 bases to trimming and J lost 0 bases, with 11 bases between them. This CDR3 region has 14 residues. CDR3 amino acids: CASSPAASSYEQYF. CDR3 sequence (DNA): TGTGCCAGCAGCCCGGCCGCGAGCTCCTACGAGCAGTACTTC.

The chain couples TRBV7-2 to TRBJ1-3, with D tentatively TRBD1 (5 bases). CDR1 is SGHTA and CDR2 is FQGNSA in the germline V gene. Between the trimmed V and J ends, which lost 5 bases and 4 bases, there was a span of 21 bases. CDR3 length: 17 residues. The CDR3 loop reads CASSPIWGGTRGNTIYF. CDR3 nucleotides: TGTGCCAGCAGCCCTATCTGGGGGGGTACGCGAGGAAACACCATATATTTT. Full variable domain (remainder filled in from reference TRBV7-2 and TRBJ1-3): GAGVSQSPSNKVTEKGKDVELRCDPISGHTALYWYRQSLGQGLEFLIYFQGNSAPDKSGLPSDRFSAERTGGSVSTLTIQRTQQEDSAVYLCASSPIWGGTRGNTIYFGEGSWLTVV.

This clone has only one observation. The chain carries TRBV13 and TRBJ2-1; 9 nucleotides match TRBD2. With 0 bases clipped from V and 4 bases from J, the junction kept 10 bases outside the gene matches. CDR3 length equals 18 residues. Germline CDR1 reads PRHDT; CDR2 reads FYEKMQ (reference sequence). The CDR3 sequence is CASSLGVGGRAPYNEQFF. The CDR3, as DNA: TGTGCCAGCAGCTTAGGGGTCGGCGGGAGGGCCCCTTACAATGAGCAGTTCTTC.

This rearrangement joins TRBV28 to TRBJ1-3; 10 positions match TRBD1. This CDR3 comprises 15 residues. The germline CDR1 and CDR2 sequences are MDHEN and SYDVKM. V gave up 4 bases and J gave up 2 bases; unmatched junction bases: 2. CDR3 region: CASSSDRGPGNTIYF. CDR3 nucleotide sequence: TGTGCCAGCAGTTCCGACAGGGGGCCTGGAAACACCATATATTTT.

The chain combines TRBV4-2 with TRBJ1-4; 9 bases are a match to TRBD1. Germline CDR1 reads LGHNA; CDR2 reads YNFKEQ. J gave up 7 bases and V 4 bases, and 1 base lay outside the gene matches. This CDR3 is 13 amino acids long. The CDR3 bases are TGTGCCAGCAGCCGGGACAGGGCTGAAAAACTGTTTTTT. Its translation: CASSRDRAEKLFF.

This clone was found once. The chain links TRBV28 to TRBJ1-2, with 9 bases aligning to TRBD1. Germline CDR1 MDHEN, CDR2 SYDVKM. This CDR3 has 14 residues. J gave up 5 bases and V 4 bases, and 5 bases lay outside the gene matches. The CDR3 sequence is CASSSRGQGYGYTF. For the CDR3, the DNA is TGTGCCAGCAGTTCAAGGGGACAGGGATATGGCTACACCTTC.

In this sample, this clone turned up once. The chain recombines TRBV14 with TRBJ1-5; D may be TRBD1 (6 bases). The CDR3 totals 16 residues. V lost 1 base and J 1 base, leaving 11 bases between the germline ends. Per germline, CDR1 SGHDN and CDR2 FVKESK. CDR3 amino acids: CASSQVPRGSNQPQHF. The DNA of the CDR3 is TGTGCCAGCAGCCAAGTTCCCAGGGGAAGCAATCAGCCCCAGCATTTT.